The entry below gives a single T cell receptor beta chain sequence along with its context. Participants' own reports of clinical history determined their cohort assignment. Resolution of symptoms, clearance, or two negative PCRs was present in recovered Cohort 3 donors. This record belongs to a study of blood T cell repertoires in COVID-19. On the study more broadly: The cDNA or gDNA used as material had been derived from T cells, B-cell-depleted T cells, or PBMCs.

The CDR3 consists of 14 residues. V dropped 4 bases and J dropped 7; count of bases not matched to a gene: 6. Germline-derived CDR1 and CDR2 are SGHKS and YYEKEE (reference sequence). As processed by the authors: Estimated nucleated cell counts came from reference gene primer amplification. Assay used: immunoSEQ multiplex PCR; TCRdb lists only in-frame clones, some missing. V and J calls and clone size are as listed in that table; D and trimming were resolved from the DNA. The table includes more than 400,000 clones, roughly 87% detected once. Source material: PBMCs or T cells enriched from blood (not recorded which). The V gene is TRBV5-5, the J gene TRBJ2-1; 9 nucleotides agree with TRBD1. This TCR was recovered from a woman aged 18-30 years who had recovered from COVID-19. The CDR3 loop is CASSLGQGRNEQFF. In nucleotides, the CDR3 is TGTGCCAGCAGCCTCGGACAGGGGCGGAATGAGCAGTTCTTC.